The rows below give T cell receptor beta chains drawn from one sample of a study of spatial heterogeneity in lung cancer. TCRdb fed the 5' RACE reads into MiXCR, producing one record per CDR3 protein. The repertoire holds roughly 7,800 distinct CDR3 sequences, roughly a sixth seen once, with approximately 16% in the top ten. The sequencing here drew on normal lung tissue next to the tumor, taken at surgery. The source of these receptors is a male donor with early-stage non-small cell lung cancer. The CDR3 runs from the conserved cysteine through the conserved F or W. The D gene is left open where the match is weak. Clone sizes are given selectively: once, few, many, or a class where the clone is expanded.

j_gene | abundance | v_gene | d_gene | CDR3aa | CDR3nt
TRBJ1-1 | - | TRBV29-1 | - | CSVEEGRAEAFF | TGCAGCGTTGAAGAAGGCAGGGCTGAAGCTTTCTTT
TRBJ2-1 | - | TRBV7-3 | - | CASSSSAANEQFF | TGTGCCAGCAGCTCCTCAGCTGCAAATGAGCAGTTCTTC
TRBJ2-3 | many | TRBV29-1 | - | CSVDVEVGTDTQYF | TGCAGCGTTGATGTCGAAGTAGGCACAGATACGCAGTATTTT
TRBJ1-1 | - | TRBV18 | - | CASSPPPRQNTEAFF | TGTGCCAGCTCACCCCCCCCTCGTCAGAACACTGAAGCTTTCTTT
TRBJ1-1 | few | TRBV28 | - | CATKGGTEAFF | TGTGCAACCAAAGGGGGCACTGAAGCTTTCTTT
TRBJ2-7 | medium-sized | TRBV12-3/TRBV12-4 | - | CASSPGLPYEQYF | TGTGCCAGCAGTCCCGGGCTACCCTACGAGCAGTACTTC
TRBJ2-1 | few | TRBV7-9 | TRBD2 | CASSLGAGARDEQFF | TGTGCCAGCAGCTTAGGAGCGGGAGCCAGGGATGAGCAGTTCTTC
TRBJ2-1 | few | TRBV20-1 | - | CSASGSKYNEQFF | TGCAGTGCTAGCGGGAGTAAGTACAATGAGCAGTTCTTC
TRBJ2-1 | medium-sized | TRBV20-1 | TRBD2 | CSARIAGVGNEQFF | TGCAGTGCTAGAATAGCGGGAGTGGGCAATGAGCAGTTCTTC
TRBJ1-1 | - | TRBV4-2 | - | CASSPGGSLNTEAFF | TGTGCCAGCAGCCCCGGGGGCAGCTTGAACACTGAAGCTTTCTTT
TRBJ1-6 | many | TRBV27 | - | CASSSPHSPLHF | TGTGCCAGCAGTTCGCCCCATTCACCCCTCCACTTT
TRBJ1-5 | many | TRBV27 | - | CASSPGHINQPQHF | TGTGCCAGCAGCCCGGGACACATCAATCAGCCCCAGCATTTT
TRBJ2-2 | large | TRBV11-3 | - | CASSPRGQNGELFF | TGTGCCAGCAGCCCCCGGGGGCAGAATGGGGAGCTGTTTTTT
TRBJ2-7 | - | TRBV18 | - | CASSPSQGNSYEQYF | TGTGCCAGCTCACCATCGCAGGGGAACTCCTACGAGCAGTACTTC
TRBJ2-1 | - | TRBV6-2/TRBV6-3 | TRBD2 | CASSPAGTSNEQFF | TGTGCCAGCAGCCCTGCTGGGACTAGCAATGAGCAGTTCTTC
TRBJ2-3 | few | TRBV29-1 | TRBD1 | CSVLSVKGASTDTQYF | TGCAGCGTCCTTTCGGTGAAGGGGGCTAGCACAGATACGCAGTATTTT
TRBJ1-6 | few | TRBV3-1 | - | CASQELGSNSPLHF | TGTGCCAGTCAGGAGCTAGGGAGTAATTCACCCCTCCACTTT
TRBJ2-6 | many | TRBV6-5 | - | CASSISGANVLTF | TGTGCCAGCAGTATCTCTGGAGCCAACGTCCTGACTTTC
TRBJ2-3 | - | TRBV12-3/TRBV12-4 | TRBD1 | CASTLFSGQGRDTQYF | TGTGCCAGCACCCTTTTCTCGGGACAGGGAAGAGATACGCAGTATTTT
TRBJ2-5 | few | TRBV20-1 | - | CSAPGLLRGGLQTQYF | TGCAGTGCCCCAGGGCTCCTTCGGGGTGGTTTGCAGACCCAGTACTTC
TRBJ1-5 | medium-sized | TRBV5-5 | - | CASSKDTGNRNQPQHF | TGTGCCAGCAGCAAGGATACAGGGAATCGCAATCAGCCCCAGCATTTT
TRBJ1-2 | many | TRBV12-3/TRBV12-4 | - | CASSLEGYNYGYTF | TGTGCCAGCAGTTTGGAAGGATATAACTATGGCTACACCTTC
TRBJ1-1 | - | TRBV7-8 | TRBD1 | CASSLGPPTGAMNTEAFF | TGTGCCAGCAGCTTAGGACCGCCTACAGGGGCAATGAACACTGAAGCTTTCTTT
TRBJ1-1 | few | TRBV20-1 | - | CSARPAGGSTEAFF | TGCAGTGCTAGACCGGCGGGGGGAAGCACTGAAGCTTTCTTT
TRBJ2-2 | - | TRBV18 | - | CASSPPRGRTGELFF | TGTGCCAGCTCACCACCACGAGGGCGCACCGGGGAGCTGTTTTTT
TRBJ1-2 | many | TRBV20-1 | - | CSARGQGSLYGYTF | TGCAGTGCTAGAGGGCAGGGGTCTCTCTATGGCTACACCTTC
TRBJ2-3 | few | TRBV10-3 | TRBD2 | CAISERLAGSTDTQYF | TGTGCCATCAGTGAGAGACTAGCGGGAAGCACAGATACGCAGTATTTT
TRBJ2-7 | many | TRBV4-2 | TRBD2 | CASSQDGTSGSYEQYF | TGTGCCAGCAGCCAAGATGGGACTAGCGGGAGCTACGAGCAGTACTTC
TRBJ1-1 | once | TRBV7-8 | - | CASSRDWPKDTEAFF | TGTGCCAGCAGCCGAGACTGGCCCAAGGACACTGAAGCTTTCTTT
TRBJ1-1 | - | TRBV5-1 | - | CASKVRDNTEAFF | TGCGCCAGCAAGGTCAGGGATAACACTGAAGCTTTCTTT
TRBJ1-1 | few | TRBV6-2/TRBV6-3 | TRBD1 | CASSRRDSMNTEAFF | TGTGCCAGCAGCCGCCGGGACAGCATGAACACTGAAGCTTTCTTT
TRBJ1-4 | medium-sized | TRBV28 | - | CASSPPLGRSPSF | TGTGCCAGCAGTCCACCCCTAGGACGGAGTCCTTCTTTT
TRBJ2-5 | medium-sized | TRBV5-1 | - | CASSSVNGPRETQYF | TGCGCCAGCAGCTCGGTAAACGGGCCTCGGGAGACCCAGTACTTC
TRBJ2-2 | few | TRBV11-2 | - | CASSLDRRGSGTSTGELFF | TGTGCCAGCAGCTTAGATCGAAGAGGGTCCGGGACGAGCACCGGGGAGCTGTTTTTT
TRBJ1-4 | - | TRBV9 | TRBD1 | CASSAGQSATNEKLFF | TGTGCCAGCAGCGCGGGACAGAGTGCAACTAATGAAAAACTGTTTTTT
TRBJ1-5 | medium-sized | TRBV18 | - | CASSPPGGVGQPQHF | TGTGCCAGCTCACCACCGGGAGGGGTAGGTCAGCCCCAGCATTTT
TRBJ2-2 | - | TRBV11-2 | - | CASSRLRGVNTGELFF | TGTGCCAGCAGCCGCTTGAGGGGGGTGAACACCGGGGAGCTGTTTTTT
TRBJ2-3 | - | TRBV12-3/TRBV12-4 | - | CASSFEVRQGADTQYF | TGTGCCAGCAGTTTCGAAGTGCGGCAGGGCGCAGATACGCAGTATTTT
TRBJ2-5 | many | TRBV20-1 | - | CSAPYLQETQYF | TGCAGTGCCCCCTACCTCCAAGAGACCCAGTACTTC
TRBJ2-2 | medium-sized | TRBV7-2 | TRBD1 | CASSWARGPTGELFF | TGTGCCAGCAGCTGGGCCAGGGGGCCCACCGGGGAGCTGTTTTTT
TRBJ2-5 | medium-sized | TRBV15 | TRBD2 | CATSSLLAGEETQYF | TGTGCCACCAGCAGCCTACTAGCGGGGGAAGAGACCCAGTACTTC
TRBJ2-5 | medium-sized | TRBV2 | - | CASSGTNHLYQETQYF | TGTGCCAGCAGTGGGACTAACCATTTGTACCAAGAGACCCAGTACTTC
TRBJ2-6 | medium-sized | TRBV6-6 | TRBD2 | CASSPAGDENVLTF | TGTGCCAGCAGTCCGGCGGGGGATGAAAACGTCCTGACTTTC
TRBJ1-5 | medium-sized | TRBV19 | - | CASSIGPLKPQHF | TGTGCCAGTAGTATAGGGCCCTTGAAGCCCCAGCATTTT
TRBJ2-3 | - | TRBV5-4 | TRBD1 | CASSNKRDRGTDTQYF | TGTGCCAGCAGCAATAAAAGGGACAGGGGAACGGATACGCAGTATTTT
TRBJ1-2 | large | TRBV27 | - | CASSLSRGGLNGYTF | TGTGCCAGCAGTTTAAGTCGAGGGGGTCTAAATGGCTACACCTTC
TRBJ1-1 | many | TRBV29-1 | - | CSSLAQNTEAFF | TGCAGTTCCCTAGCACAGAACACTGAAGCTTTCTTT
TRBJ2-7 | - | TRBV7-2 | TRBD1 | CASTPGGGQGLYGQYF | TGTGCCAGCACCCCGGGCGGCGGACAGGGCCTCTACGGGCAGTACTTC